Listed below are T cell receptor beta chains from one sample, sequenced in a study of cytomegalovirus exposure and HLA in healthy donors. Repertoires were generated with immunoSEQ multiplex PCR, while TCRdb's copy carries only in-frame clones and drops some. The data hold roughly 140,000 clones, with about 82% observed a single time. The sequenced sample was PBMCs. These TCRs come from a middle-aged woman in good health and CMV-seropositive. CDR3s include the opening cysteine and the closing phenylalanine or tryptophan. A D gene is named only where the DNA matches it firmly. Clone size is stated in some rows and not others, as once, few, many or a class when expanded.

NA TRBJ1-5 NA TRBV28 TGTGCCAGCAGTTTGGGGCAGGGTAGCAATCAGCCCCAGCATTTT CASSLGQGSNQPQHF
NA TRBJ1-6 TRBD1 TRBV7-9 TGTGCCAGCAGCTTGGGACAGGATAATTCACCCCTCCACTTT CASSLGQDNSPLHF
once TRBJ1-1 NA TRBV10-3 TGTGCCATCAGTGAGTCGGGGGGGTCGAACACTGAAGCTTTCTTT CAISESGGSNTEAFF
NA TRBJ2-1 TRBD1 TRBV5-1 TGCGCCAGCAGCTTGGGGACAGGGTATTATGAGCAGTTCTTC CASSLGTGYYEQFF
NA TRBJ1-2 NA TRBV9 TGTGCCAGCAGCGCGGGGGAGGGTTGGTATGGCTACACCTTC CASSAGEGWYGYTF
once TRBJ1-3 NA TRBV5-1 TGCGCCAGCAGCTTGGCTGCATCCAGGGGAAACACCATATATTTT CASSLAASRGNTIYF
NA TRBJ1-6 NA TRBV6-5 TGTGCCAGCGGACAGCGAAATTCACCCCTCCACTTT CASGQRNSPLHF
NA TRBJ2-6 NA TRBV28 TGTGCCAGCACCCCTGGCGGCAGCAGTCGGGCCAACGTCCTGACTTTC CASTPGGSSRANVLTF
NA TRBJ1-1 NA TRBV6-1 TGTGCCAGCAGTGAAGCGGCAGGGAACACTGAAGCTTTCTTT CASSEAAGNTEAFF
many TRBJ2-7 TRBD1 TRBV6-1 TGTGCCAGCAGTGACGGACAGGGGGCGGAGGAGCAGTACTTC CASSDGQGAEEQYF
NA TRBJ2-1 NA TRBV7-9 TGTGCCAGCAGCTTGGGGACTGGATCCTACAATGAGCAGTTCTTC CASSLGTGSYNEQFF
NA TRBJ2-7 TRBD2 TRBV6-6 TGTGCCAGCAGTTCCATAGCGGGAGGGTCCTACGAGCAGTACTTC CASSSIAGGSYEQYF
NA TRBJ2-5 NA TRBV9 TGTGCCAGCAGACGGCGTCTAGCTTGTGAGACCCAGTACTTC CASRRRLACETQYF